This T cell receptor beta chain stems from a study of blood T cell repertoires in COVID-19 (dated by TCRdb to the early 2020s). Background on the whole study: The collaborator samples originated in the United States, Italy and Spain and spanned the acute and convalescent phases of COVID-19. Where available, HLA class I and class II types were taken from metadata supplied by the sample provider and were not determined by assay-based typing. Deeply sampled blood TCRbeta repertoires from subjects exposed to, actively infected with, or recovered from COVID-19 were included in the dataset. Sample metadata almost always included a de-identified subject ID, COVID-19 status, age in years and sex. The repertoires were released in a freely available public database intended as a resource for research on the immune response to SARS-CoV-2. The samples were drawn from two sources: the first 160 participants of the ongoing ImmuneRACE study, and fewer than 1,500 subjects contributed by 6 global collaborators. The material from the prospective study consisted of cDNA or gDNA derived from T cells, B-cell-depleted T cells, or PBMCs. What the research found in general, with its limitations: How much clinical and demographic metadata was included differed by source and by participant, and the metadata was provided uncurated.

Participants in the prospective study were enrolled through a virtual design, were aged roughly 18 to 100 years, and lived in roughly 26 United States geographic areas. In the prospective study, participants were assigned to cohorts based on the clinical history participants reported in a screening survey and a study questionnaire. Recovered participants in ImmuneRACE Cohort 3 were defined as having two consecutive negative NP/OP PCR tests, clearance from a healthcare professional, or resolution of symptoms. Each participant in the prospective study had whole blood, serum and a nasopharyngeal or oropharyngeal swab collected by mobile phlebotomists. Prospective study participants could optionally give additional blood draws and questionnaires over an approximately 2-month period. Blood samples from the prospective study were shipped frozen or at room temperature prior to DNA extraction. As regards this clone: No antigen is known for it. No base quality values were provided; no much bigger clone lies one nucleotide off.

The germline V gene specifies SGHRS as CDR1 and YFSETQ as CDR2. At the junction V is shortened by 3 bases and J by 3 bases; bases outside the gene matches: 10. From the cysteine up to the phenylalanine, the CDR3 has a length of 17 residues. Only CDR3 DNA remains: 51 bases, in frame from the first base. TCRbeta CDR3 regions were amplified from genomic DNA using the immunoSEQ Assay, a bias-controlled multiplex PCR. The authors' analysis ran thus. Within the assay, amplification of reference gene primers was used to estimate how many nucleated cells each sample contained. Sequence reads were collapsed and filtered to measure the absolute abundance of every unique TCRbeta CDR3 rearrangement. For each sample, productive Simpson clonality was calculated as the square root of Simpson's diversity index over productive rearrangements. Drawn from immuneACCESS, this table holds only the in-frame rearrangements with V and J called that TCRdb kept. Clones are partly lost; checked studies trace under half to an unresolved V gene and leave the rest unexplained. The DNA gave D and trimming, while V, J and clone size come from that table. In all, the sample holds 490,000 or so clones, and 80% to 90% of those were seen once. Of the sample, 8% to 9.5% falls within the top ten clones.

The V and J genes are TRBV5-1 and TRBJ2-2, with 8 bases in between that match TRBD1. This TCR was recovered from a woman aged 55-69 years who had recovered from COVID-19. The sample comprised PBMCs or T cells enriched from blood (not recorded which). The DNA sequence is as follows: TGCGCCAGCAGCTCGCAGACAGGGGCGCCGGACACCGGGGAGCTGTTTTTT. Its coded protein is CASSSQTGAPDTGELFF. With the portions outside the CDR3 filled from the reference TRBV5-1 and TRBJ2-2 genes, the complete variable region becomes KAGVTQTPRYLIKTRGQQVTLSCSPISGHRSVSWYQQTPGQGLQFLFEYFSETQRNKGNFPGRFSGRQFSNSRSEMNVSTLELGDSALYLCASSSQTGAPDTGELFFGEGSRLTVL.